This T cell receptor beta chain derives from a study of blood T cell repertoires in COVID-19. TCRdb keeps only in-frame clones here, not all; method: immunoSEQ multiplex PCR. There are 150,000 to 200,000 clones in the sample; approximately 81% occur only once, and roughly 8% lies in the top ten. The sample consisted of PBMCs or T cells enriched from blood (not recorded which). The receptor was derived from a woman in her fifties or sixties who had recovered from COVID-19.

The CDR3 DNA sequence: TGTGCCAGCAGTTTATGGGAGAGGCGTCAGCCCCAGCATTTT. It encodes CASSLWERRQPQHF. J is TRBJ1-5 and V is TRBV28; D is undetermined. The CDR3 is made up of 14 amino acids. CDR1 is MDHEN, CDR2 SYDVKM, per germline. V lost 0 bases to trimming and J lost 6 bases, with 9 bases between them.